The present TCR beta chain was sequenced within a study of T cell repertoires in cytomegalovirus infection. In the study overall: Both recently identified HLA-C-restricted and well-studied HLA-B-restricted CMV epitopes were used in the study. Public TCR beta signatures indicated both CMV infection and matching HLA type.

V was clipped by 0 bases and J by 6 bases; unmatched bases: 5. The CDR3 consists of 15 residues. Germline V gene sequence: CDR1 KGHSH, CDR2 LQKENI. General study points: Based on cumulative public TCR beta family frequency, carriers of CMV plus the relevant HLA were identified. It was HLA-C-restricted CMV-specific TCR beta clonotypes that dominated the response ex vivo.

Note on this clonotype: No antigen is known for it.

Each CDR3 protein is one row after TCRdb ran MiXCR on the reads. The repertoire holds about 350,000 distinct CDR3 sequences, with roughly a third as singletons. Sequenced here: cultured PBMCs, sampled from culture after CMV antigen stimulation. V and J are TRBV18 and TRBJ1-2; 9 bases are shared with TRBD1. The clonotype comes from a human donor in good health (CMV status not recorded). Some clones in this sample may be carry-over from other donors' samples. CDR3 coding DNA: TGTGCCAGCTCACCACCGGGGACAGGGATCCATGGCTACACCTTC. Translation: CASSPPGTGIHGYTF.